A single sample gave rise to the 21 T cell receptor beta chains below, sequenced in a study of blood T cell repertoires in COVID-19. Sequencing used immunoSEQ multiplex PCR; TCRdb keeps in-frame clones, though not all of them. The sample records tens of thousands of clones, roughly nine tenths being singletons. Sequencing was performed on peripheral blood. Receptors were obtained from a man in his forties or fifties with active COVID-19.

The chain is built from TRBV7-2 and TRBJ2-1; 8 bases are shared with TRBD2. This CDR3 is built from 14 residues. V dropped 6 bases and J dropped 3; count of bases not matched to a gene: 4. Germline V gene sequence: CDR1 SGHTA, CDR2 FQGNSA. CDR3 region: CASRRGGDYNEQFF. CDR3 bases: TGTGCCAGCAGACGGGGGGGGGACTACAATGAGCAGTTCTTC.

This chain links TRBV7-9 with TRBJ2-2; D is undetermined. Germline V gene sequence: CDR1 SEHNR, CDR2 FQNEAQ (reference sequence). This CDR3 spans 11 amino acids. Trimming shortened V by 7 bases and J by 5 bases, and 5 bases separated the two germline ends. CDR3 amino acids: CASTTTGELFF. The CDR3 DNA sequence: TGTGCCAGCACCACGACCGGGGAGCTGTTTTTT.

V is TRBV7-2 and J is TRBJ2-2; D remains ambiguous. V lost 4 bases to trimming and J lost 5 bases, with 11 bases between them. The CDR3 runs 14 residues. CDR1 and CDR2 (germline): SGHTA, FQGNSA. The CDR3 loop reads CASSSLLVTGELFF. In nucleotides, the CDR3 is TGTGCCAGCAGCTCACTCCTAGTTACCGGGGAGCTGTTTTTT.

The CDR3 DNA reads as TGTGCCAGCAGTTACGGGGGACTGTATAATTCACCCCTCCACTTT. This sequence encodes CASSYGGLYNSPLHF. V usage is TRBV6-2 or TRBV6-3 and J usage is TRBJ1-6; possibly TRBD1 for D (5 bases). V lost 2 bases and J lost 4, with 9 bases in between. CDR3 length: 15 amino acids. Germline loops: CDR1 MNHEY, CDR2 SVGEGT.

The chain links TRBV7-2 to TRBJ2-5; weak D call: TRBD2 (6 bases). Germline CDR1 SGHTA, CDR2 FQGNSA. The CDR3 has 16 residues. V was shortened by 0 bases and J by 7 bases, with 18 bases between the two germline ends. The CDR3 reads CASSLAPARRGVTQYF. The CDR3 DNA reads TGTGCCAGCAGCTTAGCCCCGGCGCGGAGGGGCGTGACCCAGTACTTC.

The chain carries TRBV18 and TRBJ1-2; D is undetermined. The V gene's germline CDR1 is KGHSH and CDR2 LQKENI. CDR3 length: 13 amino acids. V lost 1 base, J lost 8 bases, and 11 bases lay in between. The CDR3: CASSPLRGSGYTF. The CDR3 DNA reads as TGTGCCAGCTCACCACTGCGGGGTAGCGGCTACACCTTC.

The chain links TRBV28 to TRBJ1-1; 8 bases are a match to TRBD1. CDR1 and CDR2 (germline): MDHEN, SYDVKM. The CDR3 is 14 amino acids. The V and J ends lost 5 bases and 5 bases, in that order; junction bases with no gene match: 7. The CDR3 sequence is CASSPGGAGTEAFF. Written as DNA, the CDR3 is TGTGCCAGCAGTCCAGGGGGCGCGGGGACTGAAGCTTTCTTT.

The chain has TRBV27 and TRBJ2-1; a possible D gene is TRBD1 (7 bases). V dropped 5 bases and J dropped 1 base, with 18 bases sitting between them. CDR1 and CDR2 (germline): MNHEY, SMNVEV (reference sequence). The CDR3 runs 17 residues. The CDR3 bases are TGTGCCAGCAGTCCAGGGGGGACTCGACTTTCCTACAATGAGCAGTTCTTC. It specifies CASSPGGTRLSYNEQFF.

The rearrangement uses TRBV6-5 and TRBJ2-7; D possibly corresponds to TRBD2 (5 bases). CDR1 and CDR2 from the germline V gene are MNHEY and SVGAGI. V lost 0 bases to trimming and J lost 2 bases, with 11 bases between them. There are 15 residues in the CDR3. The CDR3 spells CASSYSGAGAYEQYF. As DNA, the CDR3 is TGTGCCAGCAGTTACTCCGGCGCCGGGGCCTACGAGCAGTACTTC.

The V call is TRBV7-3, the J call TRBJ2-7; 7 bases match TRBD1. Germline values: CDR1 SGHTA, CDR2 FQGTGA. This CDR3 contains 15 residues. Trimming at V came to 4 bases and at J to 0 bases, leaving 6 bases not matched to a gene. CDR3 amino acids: CASSSGQTSSYEQYF. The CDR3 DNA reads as TGTGCCAGCAGCTCGGGACAGACCAGCTCCTACGAGCAGTACTTC.

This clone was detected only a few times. The CDR3 sequence is CASSGRQGVGANVLTF. The CDR3 coding sequence is TGTGCCAGCAGCGGACGACAGGGGGTAGGGGCCAACGTCCTGACTTTC. The rearrangement joins TRBV5-4 to TRBJ2-6, with 9 positions matching TRBD1. The ends lost 4 bases at V and 4 bases at J; junction bases unmatched: 6. CDR1 is SGHNT and CDR2 is YYREEE in the germline V gene (reference sequence). The CDR3 length is 16 residues.

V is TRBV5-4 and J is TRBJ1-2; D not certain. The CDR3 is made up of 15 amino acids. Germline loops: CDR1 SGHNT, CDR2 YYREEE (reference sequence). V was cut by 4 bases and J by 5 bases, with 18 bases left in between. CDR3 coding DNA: TGTGCCAGCAGCAACGACGGAGGAAAGGCGTATGGCTACACCTTC. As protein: CASSNDGGKAYGYTF.

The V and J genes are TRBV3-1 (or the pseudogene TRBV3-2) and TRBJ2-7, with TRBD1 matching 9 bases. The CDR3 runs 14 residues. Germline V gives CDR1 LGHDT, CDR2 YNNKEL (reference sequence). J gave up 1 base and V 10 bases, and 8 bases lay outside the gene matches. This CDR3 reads CATHRGRASYEQYF. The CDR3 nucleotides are TGTGCCACTCACAGGGGGCGAGCTTCCTACGAGCAGTACTTC.

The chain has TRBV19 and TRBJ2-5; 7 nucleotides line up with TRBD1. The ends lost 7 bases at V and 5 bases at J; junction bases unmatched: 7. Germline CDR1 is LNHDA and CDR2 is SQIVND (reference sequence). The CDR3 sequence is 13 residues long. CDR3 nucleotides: TGTGCCAGTAAGGCAGGGGGTGCGGAGACCCAGTACTTC. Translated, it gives CASKAGGAETQYF.

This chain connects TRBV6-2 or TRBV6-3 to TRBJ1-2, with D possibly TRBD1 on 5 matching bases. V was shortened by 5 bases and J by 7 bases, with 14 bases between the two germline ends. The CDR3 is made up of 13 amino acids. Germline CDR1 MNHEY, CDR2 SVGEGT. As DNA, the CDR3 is TGTGCCAGCAGTCTCAGGGAAGGTAGTGGCTACACCTTC. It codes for CASSLREGSGYTF.

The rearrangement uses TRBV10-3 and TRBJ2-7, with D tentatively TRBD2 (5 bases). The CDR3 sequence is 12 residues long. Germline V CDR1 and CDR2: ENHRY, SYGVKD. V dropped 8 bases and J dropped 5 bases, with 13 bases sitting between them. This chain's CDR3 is CAIQDSRDEQYF. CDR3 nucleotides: TGTGCCATCCAGGACTCTAGGGACGAGCAGTACTTC.

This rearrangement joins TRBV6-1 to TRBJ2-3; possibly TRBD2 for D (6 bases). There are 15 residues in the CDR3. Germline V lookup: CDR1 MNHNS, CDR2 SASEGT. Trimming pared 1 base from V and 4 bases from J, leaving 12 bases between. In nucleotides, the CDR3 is TGTGCCAGCAGTGAAGTGAGTAGCGGCGCAGATACGCAGTATTTT. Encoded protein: CASSEVSSGADTQYF.

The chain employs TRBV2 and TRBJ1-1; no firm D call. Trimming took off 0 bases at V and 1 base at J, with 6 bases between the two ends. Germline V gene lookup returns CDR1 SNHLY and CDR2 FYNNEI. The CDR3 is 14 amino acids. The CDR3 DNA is TGTGCCAGCAGTGAAGCGAGAGGGAACACTGAAGCTTTCTTT. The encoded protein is CASSEARGNTEAFF.

This CDR3 reads CASSIDRTGTKSNQPQHF. CDR3 nucleotides: TGTGCCAGTAGTATAGACCGGACAGGCACAAAGAGCAATCAGCCCCAGCATTTT. V usage is TRBV19 and J usage is TRBJ1-5; TRBD1 matches at 7 bases. The V and J ends lost 0 bases and 1 base, in that order; junction bases with no gene match: 9. Germline V gives CDR1 LNHDA, CDR2 SQIVND (reference sequence). This CDR3 has 18 residues.

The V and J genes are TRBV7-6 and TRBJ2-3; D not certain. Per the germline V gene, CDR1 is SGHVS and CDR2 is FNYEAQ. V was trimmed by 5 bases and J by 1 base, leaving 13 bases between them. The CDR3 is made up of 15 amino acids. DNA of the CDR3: TGTGCCAGCAGCGTATCTCGAAGAGGCACAGATACGCAGTATTTT. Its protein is CASSVSRRGTDTQYF.

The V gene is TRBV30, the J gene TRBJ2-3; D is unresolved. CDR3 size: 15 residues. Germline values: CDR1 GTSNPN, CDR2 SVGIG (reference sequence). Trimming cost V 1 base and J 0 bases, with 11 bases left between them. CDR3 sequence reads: CAWSGPLASTDTQYF. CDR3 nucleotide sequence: TGTGCCTGGAGTGGCCCCTTGGCTAGCACAGATACGCAGTATTTT.